The TCR beta chain described here comes from a study of beta chain features in type 1 diabetes. Study in general: On cell yields, gender and age, patients and healthy donors were similar.

Sorting of CD4+ naive, central memory, regulatory and stem cell-like memory cells was performed via CD45RO/CCR7/CD25/CD127/CD95/CD27. In all sorted populations, purity surpassed 95%. Germline-derived CDR1 and CDR2 are MGHDK and SYGVNS. Trimming stripped 2 bases from V and 6 bases from J, with 10 bases between. The CDR3 is 13 residues long. Expressed TCRB transcripts were sequenced, since all the RNA that had been isolated was reverse transcribed. TCRdb's table, derived via immunoSEQ multiplex PCR, lists solely in-frame clones and lacks some. Of 160,000 or so clones in the sample, roughly 10% were seen once.

The chain links TRBV25-1 to TRBJ1-2; D not certain. Sequenced sample: central memory CD4+ T cells from blood. This sequence was found in a man younger than 30 in good health. The CDR3 region has the DNA TGTGCCAGCAGTGAACGCCGGGGAAATGGCTACACCTTC. It codes for CASSERRGNGYTF.